Listed here are 13 T cell receptor beta chains from one sample, sequenced in a study of T cells after yellow fever vaccination. TCRdb re-analysed the 5' RACE reads in MiXCR, keeping a single row per CDR3 protein. This table has approximately 120,000 distinct CDR3 sequences, around 9.8% appearing once. Sequenced material: CD8+ T cells sorted from PBMCs, taken on the day of the yellow fever booster vaccination. These receptor sequences come from a man between 18 and 35 years old who received the YFV17D yellow fever vaccine.

This clonotype showed up just a few times. V gene TRBV5-6 combines with J gene TRBJ1-2, with 8 nucleotides matching TRBD1. V lost 4 bases, J lost 4 bases, and 9 bases stayed unmatched. CDR3 length equals 15 residues. The germline V gene encodes CDR1 SGHDT and CDR2 YYEEEE. The CDR3 loop is CASSSMDRAFYGYTF. CDR3 bases: TGTGCCAGCAGCAGCATGGACAGGGCGTTCTATGGCTACACCTTC.

Many counts were recorded for this clonotype. The V gene is TRBV7-9, the J gene TRBJ2-7; 8 bases fit TRBD1. V gave up 3 bases and J gave up 3 bases; unmatched junction bases: 7. The CDR3 consists of 15 residues. Germline V gives CDR1 SEHNR, CDR2 FQNEAQ (reference sequence). The CDR3 bases are TGTGCCAGCAGCTTTAACAGGGGGAGTAACTACGAGCAGTACTTC. Protein sequence: CASSFNRGSNYEQYF.

This clonotype was seen a few times. The chain uses TRBV27 and TRBJ1-5; D unclear. Germline V gene lookup returns CDR1 MNHEY and CDR2 SMNVEV (reference sequence). V was trimmed by 0 bases and J by 7 bases, leaving 13 bases between them. The CDR3 length is 15 residues. The CDR3 reads CASSLSEEGGQPQHF. The CDR3 DNA reads TGTGCCAGCAGTTTATCGGAGGAGGGAGGGCAGCCCCAGCATTTT.

This clonotype was detected a few times. The rearrangement uses TRBV5-1 and TRBJ2-1; no clear D. With 4 bases removed from V and 0 bases from J, the gap between germline ends came to 17 bases. The germline V gene has CDR1 SGHRS and CDR2 YFSETQ. The CDR3 is 17 residues long. In DNA form, the CDR3 reads TGCGCCAGCAGCCAGGATAGTCGGACCCACTCCTACAATGAGCAGTTCTTC. Its protein is CASSQDSRTHSYNEQFF.

This rearrangement joins TRBV7-9 to TRBJ2-5, with 8 bases lining up with TRBD2. This CDR3 comprises 15 residues. V lost 2 bases to trimming and J lost 2 bases; unmatched junction nucleotides: 4. Germline V CDR1 and CDR2: SEHNR, FQNEAQ (reference sequence). This CDR3 is CASSLWRGVQETQYF. CDR3 DNA: TGTGCCAGCAGCTTATGGCGGGGGGTTCAAGAGACCCAGTACTTC.

The CDR3 sequence: CASSQEETGNEKLFF. The CDR3 DNA follows: TGTGCCAGCAGCCAAGAAGAGACGGGTAATGAAAAACTGTTTTTT. The chain is built from TRBV4-2 and TRBJ1-4; D is unresolved. The germline V and J ends were trimmed by 0 bases and 4 bases, with 9 bases remaining between them. CDR3 length: 15 amino acids. Germline V CDR1 and CDR2: LGHNA, YNFKEQ.

This sequence joins TRBV4-3 and TRBJ1-2; D is unclear. Trimming stripped 5 bases from V and 1 base from J, with 14 bases between. The germline V gene has CDR1 LGHNA and CDR2 YSLEER. This CDR3 comprises 15 residues. The CDR3 sequence: CASSREGSDNYGYTF. The CDR3 DNA follows: TGCGCCAGCAGCAGGGAGGGCAGCGATAACTATGGCTACACCTTC.

A few counts support this clonotype. This chain connects TRBV7-9 to TRBJ2-1; no clear D gene. The CDR3 has 11 residues. Germline CDR1 is SEHNR and CDR2 is FQNEAQ (reference sequence). V was trimmed by 6 bases and J by 7 bases, leaving 7 bases between them. In nucleotides, the CDR3 is TGTGCCAGCAGGCTACGGAATGAGCAGTTCTTC. This translates into CASRLRNEQFF.

V gene TRBV9 combines with J gene TRBJ2-1, with D perhaps matching TRBD2 (5 bases). From germline, CDR1 is SGDLS and CDR2 YYNGEE. This CDR3 has 14 amino acids. The ends were cut back, 0 bases at V and 5 bases at J, with 9 bases in the middle. CDR3 DNA sequence: TGTGCCAGCAGCGTAGCTGGACTTGACAATGAGCAGTTCTTC. It codes for CASSVAGLDNEQFF.

The DNA of the CDR3 is TGTGCCAGCAGTTATACGACAGGGGAACCCAACAATCAGCCCCAGCATTTT. Protein sequence: CASSYTTGEPNNQPQHF. The chain employs TRBV6-2 or TRBV6-3 and TRBJ1-5, with 8 nucleotides matching TRBD1. The junction had 10 bases not matched to a gene; V was cut back by 3 bases and J by 3 bases. Germline V CDR1 and CDR2: MNHEY, SVGEGT. The CDR3 runs 17 residues.

This clonotype has a handful of counts. The chain joins TRBV5-1 to TRBJ2-2, with D maybe TRBD1 (6 bases). V was shortened by 4 bases and J by 6 bases, with 19 bases between the two germline ends. CDR3 size: 16 residues. Per germline, CDR1 SGHRS and CDR2 YFSETQ. In DNA form, the CDR3 reads TGCGCCAGCAGCAGGAGCAGGGGCTCCGTTGCCGGGGAGCTGTTTTTT. Amino acid sequence: CASSRSRGSVAGELFF.

The genes are TRBV6-5 and TRBJ2-5, with no clear D. V lost 6 bases, J lost 5 bases, and 13 bases lay in between. The germline gives CDR1 MNHEY, CDR2 SVGAGI. CDR3 length: 13 residues. CDR3 nucleotide sequence: TGTGCCAGCAGCGCCCAAGGGCTGGAGACCCAGTACTTC. Protein sequence: CASSAQGLETQYF.

The chain combines TRBV29-1 with TRBJ2-3; 8 bases are shared with TRBD2. The germline gives CDR1 SQVTM, CDR2 ANQGSEA. CDR3 length equals 18 residues. V dropped 0 bases and J dropped 4; count of bases not matched to a gene: 15. CDR3 DNA: TGCAGCGTTGAAGATCCTCAGACTAGCGTCCCCCCATCAGATACGCAGTATTTT. It encodes CSVEDPQTSVPPSDTQYF.